This T cell receptor (beta chain) was recorded in a study of identical twins. This CDR3 contains 15 residues. Trimming shortened V by 0 bases and J by 1 base, and 11 bases separated the two germline ends. CDR1 is DFQATT, CDR2 SNEGSKA, per germline (reference sequence). cDNA molecules carried unique molecular identifiers, and template switching added a universal primer site. TCRdb redid the calling of the 5' RACE reads with MiXCR, one entry per CDR3 protein. The sample lists approximately 680,000 distinct CDR3 sequences; around 7.5% were seen once. The sample was also linked to a second study, of yellow fever vaccine responses in identical twins.

The clonotype originates from a woman aged 18-29 years in good health. The sequencing sample was made of PBMCs. This chain joins TRBV20-1 and TRBJ2-3; D is perhaps TRBD2 (6 bases). The CDR3 protein is CSARDRRGRTDTQYF. Written as DNA, the CDR3 is TGCAGTGCTAGAGATCGGAGGGGTCGCACAGATACGCAGTATTTT.